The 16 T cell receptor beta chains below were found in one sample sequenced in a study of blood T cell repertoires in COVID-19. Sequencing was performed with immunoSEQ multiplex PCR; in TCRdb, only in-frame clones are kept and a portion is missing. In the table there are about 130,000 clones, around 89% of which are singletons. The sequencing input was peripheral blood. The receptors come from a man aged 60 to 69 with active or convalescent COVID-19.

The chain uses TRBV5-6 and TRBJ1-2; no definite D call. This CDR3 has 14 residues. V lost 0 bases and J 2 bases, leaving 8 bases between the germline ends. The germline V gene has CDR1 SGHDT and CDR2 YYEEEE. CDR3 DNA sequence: TGTGCCAGCAGCTTGGGACACGGCAACTATGGCTACACCTTC. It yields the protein CASSLGHGNYGYTF. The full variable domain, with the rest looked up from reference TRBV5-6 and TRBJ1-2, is DAGVTQSPTHLIKTRGQQVTLRCSPKSGHDTVSWYQQALGQGPQFIFQYYEEEERQRGNFPDRFSGHQFPNYSSELNVNALLLGDSALYLCASSLGHGNYGYTFGSGTRLTVV.

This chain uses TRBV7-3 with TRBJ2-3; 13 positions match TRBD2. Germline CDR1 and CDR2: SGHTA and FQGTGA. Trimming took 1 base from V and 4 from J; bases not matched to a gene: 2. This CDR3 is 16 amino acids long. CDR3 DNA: TGTGCCAGCAGCTTAAGGACTAGCGGGAGCGCAGATACGCAGTATTTT. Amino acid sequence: CASSLRTSGSADTQYF. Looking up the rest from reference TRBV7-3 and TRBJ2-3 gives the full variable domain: GAGVSQTPSNKVTEKGKYVELRCDPISGHTALYWYRQSLGQGPEFLIYFQGTGAADDSGLPNDRFFAVRPEGSVSTLKIQRTERGDSAVYLCASSLRTSGSADTQYFGPGTRLTVL.

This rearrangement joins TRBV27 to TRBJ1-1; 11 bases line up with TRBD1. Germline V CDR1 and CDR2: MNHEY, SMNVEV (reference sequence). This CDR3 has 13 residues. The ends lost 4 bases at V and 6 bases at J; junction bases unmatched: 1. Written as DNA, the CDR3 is TGTGCCAGCAGTTCGGACAGGGGGCCTGAAGCTTTCTTT. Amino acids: CASSSDRGPEAFF.

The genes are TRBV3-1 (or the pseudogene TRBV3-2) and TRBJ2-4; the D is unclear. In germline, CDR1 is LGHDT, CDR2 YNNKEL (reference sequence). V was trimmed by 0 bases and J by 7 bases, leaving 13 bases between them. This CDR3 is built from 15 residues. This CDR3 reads CASSQDRGRSNIQYF. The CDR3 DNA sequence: TGTGCCAGCAGCCAAGATCGCGGTAGGTCTAACATTCAGTACTTC.

The CDR3 DNA follows: TGCGCCAGCAGCCCGGAGACTAGCGGGCTATACAATGAGCAGTTCTTC. Amino acid sequence: CASSPETSGLYNEQFF. The chain couples TRBV5-1 to TRBJ2-1; the match to TRBD2 covers 10 bases. From germline, CDR1 is SGHRS and CDR2 YFSETQ. V lost 4 bases to trimming and J lost 4 bases; unmatched junction nucleotides: 8. The CDR3 has 16 residues.

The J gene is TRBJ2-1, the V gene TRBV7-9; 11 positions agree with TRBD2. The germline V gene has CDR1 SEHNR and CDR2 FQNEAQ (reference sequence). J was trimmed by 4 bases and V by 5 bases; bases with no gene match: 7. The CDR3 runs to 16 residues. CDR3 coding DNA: TGTGCCAGCAGCAGCGGGACTAGCGGCCTTTACAATGAGCAGTTCTTC. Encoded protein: CASSSGTSGLYNEQFF.

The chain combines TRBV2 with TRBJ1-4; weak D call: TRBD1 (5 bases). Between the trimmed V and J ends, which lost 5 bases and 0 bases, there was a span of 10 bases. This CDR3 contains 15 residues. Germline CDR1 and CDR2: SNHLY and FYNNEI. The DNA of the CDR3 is TGTGCCAGCAGTCGGACACCAGCAACTAATGAAAAACTGTTTTTT. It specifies CASSRTPATNEKLFF.

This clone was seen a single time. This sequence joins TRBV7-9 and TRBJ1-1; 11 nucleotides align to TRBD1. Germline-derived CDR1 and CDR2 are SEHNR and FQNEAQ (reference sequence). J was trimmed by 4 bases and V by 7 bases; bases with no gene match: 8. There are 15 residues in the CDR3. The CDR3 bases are TGTGCCAGCACCTCGCTTGGGACAGGGGGCACTGAAGCTTTCTTT. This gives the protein CASTSLGTGGTEAFF.

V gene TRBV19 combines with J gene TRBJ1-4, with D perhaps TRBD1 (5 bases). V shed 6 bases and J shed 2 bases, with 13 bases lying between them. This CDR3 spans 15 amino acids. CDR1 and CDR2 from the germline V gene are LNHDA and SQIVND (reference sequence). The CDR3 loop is CASSKAGATNEKLFF. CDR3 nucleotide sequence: TGTGCCAGTAGCAAAGCTGGGGCGACTAATGAAAAACTGTTTTTT.

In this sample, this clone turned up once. CDR3 protein: CASSLLLDGYTF. Written as DNA, the CDR3 is TGTGCCAGCAGCTTGTTACTCGATGGCTACACCTTC. This chain links TRBV5-5 with TRBJ1-2; no clear D. Germline V gene lookup returns CDR1 SGHKS and CDR2 YYEKEE (reference sequence). V shed 1 base and J shed 6 bases, with 7 bases lying between them. The CDR3 contains 12 residues.

The chain's CDR3 is CASSPRGPGFGTEAFF. CDR3 bases: TGCGCCAGCAGCCCGAGGGGGCCAGGGTTCGGTACTGAAGCTTTCTTT. The chain has TRBV5-1 and TRBJ1-1, with 7 bases fitting TRBD1. Trimming at V came to 4 bases and at J to 5 bases, leaving 14 bases not matched to a gene. This CDR3 has 16 amino acids. From germline, CDR1 is SGHRS and CDR2 YFSETQ.

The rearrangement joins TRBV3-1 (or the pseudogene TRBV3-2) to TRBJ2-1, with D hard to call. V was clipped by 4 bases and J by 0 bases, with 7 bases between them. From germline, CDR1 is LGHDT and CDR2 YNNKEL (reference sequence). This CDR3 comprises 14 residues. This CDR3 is CASSLSGSYNEQFF. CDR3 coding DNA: TGTGCCAGCAGCCTATCGGGCTCCTACAATGAGCAGTTCTTC.

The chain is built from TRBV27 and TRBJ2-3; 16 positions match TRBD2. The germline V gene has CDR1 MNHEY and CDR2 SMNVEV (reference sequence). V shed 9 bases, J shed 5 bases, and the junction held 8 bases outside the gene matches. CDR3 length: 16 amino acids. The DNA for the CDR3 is TGTGCCAGTTCCGGGACTAGCGGGAGGGTGGGAGATACGCAGTATTTT. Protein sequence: CASSGTSGRVGDTQYF.

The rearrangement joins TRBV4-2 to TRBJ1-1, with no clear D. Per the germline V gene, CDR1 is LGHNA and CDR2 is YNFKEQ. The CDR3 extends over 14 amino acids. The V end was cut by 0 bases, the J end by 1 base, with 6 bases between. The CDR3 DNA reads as TGTGCCAGCAGCCAAGACAGGTCGAACACTGAAGCTTTCTTT. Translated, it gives CASSQDRSNTEAFF.

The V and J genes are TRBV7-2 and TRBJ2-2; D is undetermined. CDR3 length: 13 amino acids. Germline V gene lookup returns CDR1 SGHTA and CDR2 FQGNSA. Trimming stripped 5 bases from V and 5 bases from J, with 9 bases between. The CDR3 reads CASSQQQTGELFF. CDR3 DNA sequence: TGTGCCAGCAGCCAACAGCAAACCGGGGAGCTGTTTTTT.

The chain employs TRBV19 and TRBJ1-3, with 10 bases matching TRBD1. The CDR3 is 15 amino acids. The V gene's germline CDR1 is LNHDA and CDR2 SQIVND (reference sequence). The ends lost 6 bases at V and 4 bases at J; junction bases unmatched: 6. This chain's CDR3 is CASSRQGARGNTIYF. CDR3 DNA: TGTGCCAGTAGCCGACAGGGGGCGCGAGGAAACACCATATATTTT.